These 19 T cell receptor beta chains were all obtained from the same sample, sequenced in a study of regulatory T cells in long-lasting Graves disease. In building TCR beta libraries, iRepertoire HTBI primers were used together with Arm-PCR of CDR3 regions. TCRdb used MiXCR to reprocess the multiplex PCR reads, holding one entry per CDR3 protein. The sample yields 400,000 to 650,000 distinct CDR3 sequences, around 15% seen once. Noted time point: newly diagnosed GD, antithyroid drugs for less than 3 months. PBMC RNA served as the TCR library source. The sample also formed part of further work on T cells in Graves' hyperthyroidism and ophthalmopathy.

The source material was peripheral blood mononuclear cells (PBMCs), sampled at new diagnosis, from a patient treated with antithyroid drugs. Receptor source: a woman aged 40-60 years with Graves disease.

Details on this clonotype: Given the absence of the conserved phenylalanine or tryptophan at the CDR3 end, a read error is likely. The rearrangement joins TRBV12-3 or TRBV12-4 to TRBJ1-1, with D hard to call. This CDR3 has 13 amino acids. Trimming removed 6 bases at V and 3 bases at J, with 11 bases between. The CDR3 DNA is TGTGCCAGCAGCAATGGCGGACACACTGAAGCTTTCTCT. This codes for CASSNGGHTEAFS.

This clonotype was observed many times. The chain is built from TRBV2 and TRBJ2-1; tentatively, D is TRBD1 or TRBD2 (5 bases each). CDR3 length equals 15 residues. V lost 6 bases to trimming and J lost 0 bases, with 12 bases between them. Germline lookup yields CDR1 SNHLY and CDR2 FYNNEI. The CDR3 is CASRSTGTSYNEQFF. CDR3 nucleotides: TGTGCCAGCAGATCCACCGGGACCTCCTACAATGAGCAGTTCTTC.

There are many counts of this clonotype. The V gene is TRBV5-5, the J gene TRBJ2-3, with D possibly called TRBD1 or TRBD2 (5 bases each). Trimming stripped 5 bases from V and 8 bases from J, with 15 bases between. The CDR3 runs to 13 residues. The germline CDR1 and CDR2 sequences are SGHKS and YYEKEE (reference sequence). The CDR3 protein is CASSQLGTSTQYF. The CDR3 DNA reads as TGTGCCAGCAGTCAACTAGGGACCAGTACGCAGTATTTT.

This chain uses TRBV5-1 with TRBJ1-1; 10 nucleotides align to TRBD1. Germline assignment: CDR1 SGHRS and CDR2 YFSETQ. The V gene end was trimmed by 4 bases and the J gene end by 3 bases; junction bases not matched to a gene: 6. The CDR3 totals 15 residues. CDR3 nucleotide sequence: TGCGCCAGCAGCATCGGGACAGGGGCCTACACTGAAGCTTTCTTT. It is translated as CASSIGTGAYTEAFF.

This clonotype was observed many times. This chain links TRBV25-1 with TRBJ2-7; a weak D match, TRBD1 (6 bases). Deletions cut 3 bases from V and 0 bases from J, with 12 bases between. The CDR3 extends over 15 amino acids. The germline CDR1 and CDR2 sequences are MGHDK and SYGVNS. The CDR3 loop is CASSEAGANSYEQYF. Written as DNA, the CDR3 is TGTGCCAGCAGTGAGGCAGGGGCAAACTCCTACGAGCAGTACTTC.

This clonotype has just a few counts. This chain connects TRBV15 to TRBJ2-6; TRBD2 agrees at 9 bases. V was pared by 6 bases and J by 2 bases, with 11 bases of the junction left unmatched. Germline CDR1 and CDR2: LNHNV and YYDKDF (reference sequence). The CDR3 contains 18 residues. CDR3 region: CATRDRKRGVPGANVLTF. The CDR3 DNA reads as TGTGCCACCAGGGACAGAAAGCGGGGGGTCCCTGGGGCCAACGTCCTGACTTTC.

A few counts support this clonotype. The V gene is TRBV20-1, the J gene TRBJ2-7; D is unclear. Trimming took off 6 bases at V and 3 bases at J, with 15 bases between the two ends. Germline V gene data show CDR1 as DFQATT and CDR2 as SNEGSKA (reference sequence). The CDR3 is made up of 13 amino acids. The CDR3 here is CSATTDGFYEQYF. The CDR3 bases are TGCAGTGCCACTACCGACGGGTTCTACGAGCAGTACTTC.

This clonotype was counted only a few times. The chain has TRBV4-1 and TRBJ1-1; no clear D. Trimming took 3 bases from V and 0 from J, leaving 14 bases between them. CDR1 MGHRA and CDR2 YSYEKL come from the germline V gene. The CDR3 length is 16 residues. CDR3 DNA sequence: TGCGCCAGCAGCCATCATACGACGACGGTGAACACTGAAGCTTTCTTT. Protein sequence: CASSHHTTTVNTEAFF.

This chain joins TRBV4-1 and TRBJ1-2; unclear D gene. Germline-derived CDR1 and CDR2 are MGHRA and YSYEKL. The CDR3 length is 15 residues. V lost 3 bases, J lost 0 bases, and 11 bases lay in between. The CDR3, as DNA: TGCGCCAGCAGCCAGCAGGAGAATGCTAACTATGGCTACACCTTC. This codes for CASSQQENANYGYTF.

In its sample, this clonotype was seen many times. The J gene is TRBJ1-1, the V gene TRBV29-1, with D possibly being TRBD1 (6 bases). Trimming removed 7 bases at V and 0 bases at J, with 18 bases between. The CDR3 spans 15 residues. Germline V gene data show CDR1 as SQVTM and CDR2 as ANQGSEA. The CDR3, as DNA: TGCAGCGCGGGTACGGGGGCGCACATGAACACTGAAGCTTTCTTT. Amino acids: CSAGTGAHMNTEAFF.

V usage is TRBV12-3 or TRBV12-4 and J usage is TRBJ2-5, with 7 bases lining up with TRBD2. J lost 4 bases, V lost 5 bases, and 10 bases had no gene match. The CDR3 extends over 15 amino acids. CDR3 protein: CASSPPRGGRETQYF. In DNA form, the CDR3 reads TGTGCCAGCAGTCCCCCCCGGGGAGGGCGAGAGACCCAGTACTTC.

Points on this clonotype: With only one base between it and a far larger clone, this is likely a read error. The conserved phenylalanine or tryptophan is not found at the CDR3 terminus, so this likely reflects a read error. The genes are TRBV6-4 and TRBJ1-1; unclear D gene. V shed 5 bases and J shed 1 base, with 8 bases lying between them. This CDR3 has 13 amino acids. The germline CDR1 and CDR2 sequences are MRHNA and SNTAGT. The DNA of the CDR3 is TGTGCCAGCAGTTTGACGGAGAACACTGAAGCTTTCCTT. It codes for CASSLTENTEAFL.

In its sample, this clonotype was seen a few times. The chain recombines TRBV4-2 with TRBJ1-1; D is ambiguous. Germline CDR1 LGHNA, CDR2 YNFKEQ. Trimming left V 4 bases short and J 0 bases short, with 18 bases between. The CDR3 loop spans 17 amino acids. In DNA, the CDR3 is TGTGCCAGCAGCCCTGCGGTTGGCGGCTTTATGAACACTGAAGCTTTCTTT. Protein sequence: CASSPAVGGFMNTEAFF.

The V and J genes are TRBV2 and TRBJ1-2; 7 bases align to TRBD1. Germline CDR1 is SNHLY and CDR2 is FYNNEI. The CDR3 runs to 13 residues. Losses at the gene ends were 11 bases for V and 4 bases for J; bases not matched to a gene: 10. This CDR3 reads CAGPRGRIYGYTF. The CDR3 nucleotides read TGTGCCGGCCCCAGGGGGAGGATCTATGGCTACACCTTC.

CDR3 nucleotides: TGTGCCACCAGCAGCGTCGGGGGGGACTCCTACAATGAGCAGTTCTTC. This codes for CATSSVGGDSYNEQFF. V and J are TRBV15 and TRBJ2-1; 8 bases are shared with TRBD2. The ends lost 3 bases at V and 0 bases at J; junction bases unmatched: 4. The CDR3 runs to 16 residues. Per germline, CDR1 LNHNV and CDR2 YYDKDF (reference sequence).

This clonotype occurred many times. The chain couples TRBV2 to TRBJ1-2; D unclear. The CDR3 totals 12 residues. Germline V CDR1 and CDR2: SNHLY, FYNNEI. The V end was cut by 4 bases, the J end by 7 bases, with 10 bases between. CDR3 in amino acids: CASSVSGSGYTF. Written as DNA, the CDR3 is TGTGCCAGCAGTGTCTCGGGGTCTGGCTACACCTTC.

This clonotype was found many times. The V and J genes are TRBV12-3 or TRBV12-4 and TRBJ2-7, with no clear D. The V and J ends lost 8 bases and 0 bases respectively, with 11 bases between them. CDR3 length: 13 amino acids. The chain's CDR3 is CASSRASSYEQYF. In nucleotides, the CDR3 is TGTGCCAGCTCCCGGGCTTCCTCCTACGAGCAGTACTTC.

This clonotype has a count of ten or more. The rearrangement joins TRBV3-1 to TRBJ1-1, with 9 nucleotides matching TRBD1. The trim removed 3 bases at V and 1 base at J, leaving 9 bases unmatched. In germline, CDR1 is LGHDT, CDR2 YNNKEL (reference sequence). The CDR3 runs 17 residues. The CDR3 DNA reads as TGTGCCAGCAGCCACACCGGGACAGGGCTACAGAACACTGAAGCTTTCTTT. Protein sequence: CASSHTGTGLQNTEAFF.

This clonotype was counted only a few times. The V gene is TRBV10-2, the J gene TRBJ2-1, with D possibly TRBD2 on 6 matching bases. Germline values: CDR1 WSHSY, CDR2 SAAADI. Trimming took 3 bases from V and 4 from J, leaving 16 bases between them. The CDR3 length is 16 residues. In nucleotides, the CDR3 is TGCGCCAGCAGTGATCTTGGAGGGAACCTATACAATGAGCAGTTCTTC. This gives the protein CASSDLGGNLYNEQFF.